Presented here are 21 T cell receptor beta chains from one specimen sequenced in a study of blood T cell repertoires in COVID-19. The protocol was immunoSEQ multiplex PCR, while the TCRdb copy is restricted to in-frame clones and leaves out a portion. This sample has under 75,000 clones, with 85% to 90% found just once. Material: peripheral blood. These receptor sequences come from a man aged 45-65 years with active COVID-19.

This chain connects TRBV15 to TRBJ2-7; D is unresolved. CDR3 length equals 14 residues. Trimming left V 1 base short and J 4 bases short, with 11 bases between. The V gene's germline CDR1 is LNHNV and CDR2 YYDKDF (reference sequence). The CDR3 loop is CATSRGQEPYEQYF. The CDR3, as DNA: TGTGCCACCAGCAGAGGGCAGGAACCTTACGAGCAGTACTTC.

This chain connects TRBV6-1 to TRBJ1-5; 7 bases line up with TRBD1. The germline gives CDR1 MNHNS, CDR2 SASEGT. With 3 bases clipped from V and 0 bases from J, the junction kept 5 bases outside the gene matches. The CDR3 contains 16 residues. The CDR3 sequence: CASSEAGGPSNQPQHF. For the CDR3, the DNA is TGTGCCAGCAGTGAGGCAGGGGGACCTAGCAATCAGCCCCAGCATTTT.

This clone was found a few times. This chain joins TRBV2 and TRBJ1-1; D uncertain. The germline V gene has CDR1 SNHLY and CDR2 FYNNEI. V lost 2 bases, J lost 1 base, and 8 bases lay in between. The CDR3 consists of 14 residues. The CDR3 DNA follows: TGTGCCAGCAGTGAAAAAACACCGAACACTGAAGCTTTCTTT. Amino acids: CASSEKTPNTEAFF.

The sample holds one count of this clone. This rearrangement joins TRBV5-4 to TRBJ2-7, with a tentative D call TRBD1 (6 bases). V shed 2 bases and J shed 2 bases, with 11 bases lying between them. Germline V gene data show CDR1 as SGHNT and CDR2 as YYREEE (reference sequence). This CDR3 region has 14 residues. CDR3 in DNA: TGTGCCAGCAGCTTCCGGGACATCACCTACGAGCAGTACTTC. Amino acids: CASSFRDITYEQYF.

V is TRBV5-8 and J is TRBJ2-1; 7 nucleotides match TRBD1. After removal of 4 bases from V and 8 bases from J, the junction contained 9 bases not matched to a gene. CDR3 length: 14 residues. CDR1 and CDR2 (germline): SGHTS, YDEGEE. The DNA of the CDR3 is TGTGCCAGCAGCGGGAACAGGGGTAGCGATGAGCAGTTCTTC. Translating gives CASSGNRGSDEQFF.

The chain is built from TRBV25-1 and TRBJ1-1; D not certain. CDR3 length equals 11 residues. Germline V gene sequence: CDR1 MGHDK, CDR2 SYGVNS. V shed 9 bases and J shed 1 base, with 6 bases lying between them. The CDR3 sequence: CASTKNTEAFF. As DNA, the CDR3 is TGTGCCAGTACTAAGAACACTGAAGCTTTCTTT.

The genes are TRBV5-1 and TRBJ2-5, with TRBD2 identical over 12 bases. The CDR3 sequence is 16 residues long. Germline V gene data show CDR1 as SGHRS and CDR2 as YFSETQ. Trimming took 3 bases from V and 4 from J; bases not matched to a gene: 7. CDR3: CASSYSSGGAGETQYF. CDR3 coding DNA: TGCGCCAGCAGCTACTCTAGCGGGGGGGCCGGAGAGACCCAGTACTTC.

This chain connects TRBV14 to TRBJ1-1; D gene uncertain. V dropped 4 bases and J dropped 6 bases, with 12 bases sitting between them. The CDR3 length is 13 residues. Germline CDR1 and CDR2: SGHDN and FVKESK. This CDR3 reads CASSPGAGPEAFF. CDR3 coding DNA: TGTGCCAGCAGCCCCGGCGCAGGCCCTGAAGCTTTCTTT.

The chain carries TRBV2 and TRBJ1-2, with a possible D match to TRBD1 (6 bases). The CDR3 contains 14 residues. Trimming pared 1 base from V and 8 bases from J, leaving 14 bases between. Germline values: CDR1 SNHLY, CDR2 FYNNEI. CDR3 protein: CASSEVGAMRGYTF. The CDR3 DNA reads as TGTGCCAGCAGTGAAGTGGGGGCTATGAGAGGCTACACCTTC.

V gene TRBV24-1 combines with J gene TRBJ2-5; 11 bases agree with TRBD1. This CDR3 has 15 amino acids. J gave up 5 bases and V 3 bases, and 4 bases lay outside the gene matches. Germline-derived CDR1 and CDR2 are KGHDR and SFDVKD. Here the CDR3 DNA reads TGTGCCACCAGTGATCGGGGACAGGGGGGCGAGACCCAGTACTTC. As protein: CATSDRGQGGETQYF.

The table lists this clone with a count of one. The CDR3: CASSQARTGAGNTIYF. CDR3 bases: TGCGCCAGCAGCCAAGCCCGGACAGGGGCTGGAAACACCATATATTTT. This chain links TRBV4-3 with TRBJ1-3; 9 bases are a match to TRBD1. Per the germline V gene, CDR1 is LGHNA and CDR2 is YSLEER. Trimming at V came to 1 base and at J to 2 bases, leaving 3 bases not matched to a gene. CDR3 length: 16 amino acids.

This chain connects TRBV7-2 to TRBJ2-1; no firm D call. Trimming shortened V by 3 bases and J by 6 bases, and 9 bases separated the two germline ends. The germline V gene has CDR1 SGHTA and CDR2 FQGNSA. The CDR3 is 13 amino acids. Written as DNA, the CDR3 is TGTGCCAGCAGCTTTGAACCCGGCAATGAGCAGTTCTTC. Its translation is CASSFEPGNEQFF.

The rearrangement joins TRBV29-1 to TRBJ1-1; D is undetermined. CDR1 is SQVTM, CDR2 ANQGSEA, per germline. This CDR3 contains 14 residues. The ends were cut back, 4 bases at V and 0 bases at J, with 12 bases in the middle. The CDR3: CSVVGSLMNTEAFF. The CDR3 nucleotides are TGCAGCGTTGTGGGGAGTCTAATGAACACTGAAGCTTTCTTT.

The J gene is TRBJ1-6, the V gene TRBV2; 8 positions agree with TRBD1. The V and J ends lost 7 bases and 8 bases, in that order; junction bases with no gene match: 10. Germline V CDR1 and CDR2: SNHLY, FYNNEI. The CDR3 extends over 15 amino acids. The CDR3 nucleotides are TGTGCCAGCAAGTCAGACAGGGGTGGATATTCACCCCTCCACTTT. Amino acids: CASKSDRGGYSPLHF.

V and J are TRBV24-1 and TRBJ1-5; 7 bases are shared with TRBD1. V shed 5 bases, J shed 5 bases, and the junction held 5 bases outside the gene matches. The CDR3 has 14 amino acids. From germline, CDR1 is KGHDR and CDR2 SFDVKD. CDR3 residues: CATSGNQGDQPQHF. The CDR3 DNA reads as TGTGCCACCAGTGGGAATCAGGGGGATCAGCCCCAGCATTTT.

V usage is TRBV19 and J usage is TRBJ2-3; 9 bases match TRBD2. The CDR3 spans 15 residues. The germline V gene has CDR1 LNHDA and CDR2 SQIVND (reference sequence). V shed 4 bases and J 5 bases; nucleotides not matched to a gene: 7. The DNA for the CDR3 is TGTGCCAGTAGTAGACGCGGGGGGGCCGTAGATACGCAGTATTTT. Protein sequence: CASSRRGGAVDTQYF.

J is TRBJ1-1 and V is TRBV7-8, with D tentatively TRBD1 (6 bases). Trimming shortened V by 3 bases and J by 6 bases, and 14 bases separated the two germline ends. Germline CDR1 reads SGHVS; CDR2 reads FQNEAQ. The CDR3 loop spans 14 amino acids. CDR3 region: CASSFDRSGPEAFF. The CDR3 DNA sequence: TGTGCCAGCAGCTTCGACAGGTCCGGTCCTGAAGCTTTCTTT.

V is TRBV2 and J is TRBJ2-2, with D maybe TRBD2 (5 bases). The CDR3 runs to 14 residues. The V end was cut by 6 bases, the J end by 6 bases, with 14 bases between. CDR1 is SNHLY, CDR2 FYNNEI, per germline. This CDR3 is CASSRADGAGELFF. As DNA, the CDR3 is TGTGCCAGCAGCCGAGCGGACGGAGCCGGGGAGCTGTTTTTT. Together with reference TRBV2 and TRBJ2-2, the CDR3 gives the full variable domain: EPEVTQTPSHQVTQMGQEVILRCVPISNHLYFYWYRQILGQKVEFLVSFYNNEISEKSEIFDDQFSVERPDGSNFTLKIRSTKLEDSAMYFCASSRADGAGELFFGEGSRLTVL.

The V gene is TRBV5-6, the J gene TRBJ2-7; no clear D. This CDR3 region has 14 residues. V lost 2 bases and J 0 bases, leaving 9 bases between the germline ends. The germline V gene encodes CDR1 SGHDT and CDR2 YYEEEE. The CDR3: CASSFVESSYEQYF. The DNA of the CDR3 is TGTGCCAGCAGCTTTGTGGAGAGCTCCTACGAGCAGTACTTC.

The chain links TRBV15 to TRBJ1-2; TRBD1 is a possible D gene (5 bases). Germline V gives CDR1 LNHNV, CDR2 YYDKDF (reference sequence). The CDR3 loop spans 15 amino acids. The V end was cut by 4 bases, the J end by 7 bases, with 19 bases between. The CDR3 here is CATSIPGAGLSGYTF. CDR3 coding DNA: TGTGCCACCAGCATCCCGGGTGCAGGGTTGAGTGGCTACACCTTC.

The CDR3 DNA follows: TGTGCCAGCAGCTTGGGGGGGGTCCGGAGGGACGGCATTCAGTACTTC. Protein sequence: CASSLGGVRRDGIQYF. V and J are TRBV11-2 and TRBJ2-4, with TRBD2 identical over 7 bases. This CDR3 is built from 16 residues. V shed 3 bases and J 9 bases; nucleotides not matched to a gene: 14. The germline CDR1 and CDR2 sequences are SGHAT and FQNNGV.